The 21 T cell receptor beta chains below were found in one sample sequenced in a study of CD8 T cells in Susac syndrome. A quantity of roughly 0.5 to 1 ug RNA underwent reverse transcription using random hexamers. TCRdb called the immunoSEQ multiplex PCR reads again in MiXCR, with one record for every CDR3 protein. The sample includes about 300,000 distinct CDR3 sequences, around nine tenths seen only once; the top ten take approximately 0.18%. Sequenced input: CD8+ T cells from PBMCs. These receptors originate from a human donor with multiple sclerosis.

The chain uses TRBV27 and TRBJ1-1; tentative D call: TRBD1 (5 bases). V was pared by 3 bases and J by 3 bases, with 11 bases between. Germline V gives CDR1 MNHEY, CDR2 SMNVEV (reference sequence). There are 14 residues in the CDR3. CDR3 nucleotides: TGTGCCAGCAGTTTCGGGGTAGGGGACACTGAAGCTTTCTTT. It codes for CASSFGVGDTEAFF.

The V gene is TRBV30, the J gene TRBJ1-5; no clear D gene. CDR1 is GTSNPN and CDR2 is SVGIG in the germline V gene (reference sequence). The ends were cut back, 3 bases at V and 4 bases at J, with 10 bases in the middle. This CDR3 region has 13 residues. The CDR3 reads CAWSLTQNQPQHF. The DNA of the CDR3 is TGTGCCTGGAGCCTAACCCAGAATCAGCCCCAGCATTTT.

This chain links TRBV4-3 with TRBJ2-3, with 7 bases aligning to TRBD1. The germline CDR1 and CDR2 sequences are LGHNA and YSLEER. This CDR3 is 18 amino acids long. The J segment lost 0 bases and the V segment lost 1 base, leaving 10 bases of the junction unmatched. The CDR3 DNA is TGCGCCAGCAGCCAAGTTTGGGCAGACAGGGCTAGCACAGATACGCAGTATTTT. It specifies CASSQVWADRASTDTQYF.

The V gene is TRBV7-9, the J gene TRBJ2-3; TRBD2 matches at 9 bases. J gave up 2 bases and V 2 bases, and 2 bases lay outside the gene matches. This CDR3 is built from 15 residues. Germline-derived CDR1 and CDR2 are SEHNR and FQNEAQ (reference sequence). The chain's CDR3 is CASSLTGLATDTQYF. CDR3 nucleotides: TGTGCCAGCAGCTTAACGGGACTAGCCACAGATACGCAGTATTTT.

This chain links TRBV2 with TRBJ2-1; D is unresolved. Germline CDR1 SNHLY, CDR2 FYNNEI. Between the trimmed V and J ends, which lost 2 bases and 6 bases, there was a span of 17 bases. The CDR3 loop spans 16 amino acids. CDR3 loop: CASSERGTLLFNEQFF. The CDR3 DNA reads TGTGCCAGCAGTGAACGAGGTACCCTGTTGTTCAATGAGCAGTTCTTC. Looking up the rest from reference TRBV2 and TRBJ2-1 gives the full variable domain: EPEVTQTPSHQVTQMGQEVILRCVPISNHLYFYWYRQILGQKVEFLVSFYNNEISEKSEIFDDQFSVERPDGSNFTLKIRSTKLEDSAMYFCASSERGTLLFNEQFFGPGTRLTVL.

The chain recombines TRBV12-3 or TRBV12-4 with TRBJ2-3; 16 nucleotides match TRBD2. With 5 bases clipped from V and 8 bases from J, the junction kept 13 bases outside the gene matches. The CDR3 has 18 residues. CDR3 in amino acids: CASSPGTSGRGIMVTQYF. In DNA, the CDR3 is TGTGCCAGCAGTCCCGGGACTAGCGGGAGGGGGATTATGGTTACGCAGTATTTT.

The chain uses TRBV27 and TRBJ2-1, with D uncertain. Per germline, CDR1 MNHEY and CDR2 SMNVEV (reference sequence). The length of the CDR3 is 14 residues. V was trimmed by 6 bases and J by 3 bases, leaving 12 bases between them. The CDR3 bases are TGTGCCAGCAGCCCTCGCTGGAGCTACAATGAGCAGTTCTTC. As protein: CASSPRWSYNEQFF.

This rearrangement joins TRBV20-1 to TRBJ2-1; D is possibly TRBD2 (8 bases). The germline CDR1 and CDR2 sequences are DFQATT and SNEGSKA (reference sequence). V lost 6 bases and J lost 7, with 22 bases in between. This CDR3 is 15 amino acids long. The CDR3 DNA follows: TGCAGTGCCCAAGCGGGAGACAGGGAGGGGAATGAGCAGTTCTTC. Its protein is CSAQAGDREGNEQFF.

The chain is built from TRBV5-1 and TRBJ2-7; TRBD1 matches at 9 bases. The J segment lost 2 bases and the V segment lost 4 bases, leaving 4 bases of the junction unmatched. Germline CDR1 and CDR2: SGHRS and YFSETQ. This CDR3 comprises 14 residues. CDR3 nucleotide sequence: TGCGCCAGCAGCGGTGGGACAGGGACCTACGAGCAGTACTTC. It encodes CASSGGTGTYEQYF.

CDR3 nucleotide sequence: TGCAGTGCTAGCCGGGCTAGCGGTGTAAATGAGCAGTTCTTC. This codes for CSASRASGVNEQFF. The chain couples TRBV20-1 to TRBJ2-1, with 7 bases fitting TRBD2. V lost 3 bases to trimming and J lost 7 bases; unmatched junction nucleotides: 9. Germline loops: CDR1 DFQATT, CDR2 SNEGSKA (reference sequence). The CDR3 covers 14 residues.

This rearrangement joins TRBV27 to TRBJ2-7; the D gene is possibly TRBD1 (6 bases). Germline V gene sequence: CDR1 MNHEY, CDR2 SMNVEV (reference sequence). This CDR3 region has 16 residues. V dropped 0 bases and J dropped 2 bases, with 14 bases sitting between them. The CDR3 nucleotides are TGTGCCAGCAGTTTATCCCAGGGGAATAGGGCCTACGAGCAGTACTTC. Translated: CASSLSQGNRAYEQYF.

V usage is TRBV6-5 and J usage is TRBJ2-1; 8 positions agree with TRBD2. CDR3 length: 15 residues. Germline CDR1 and CDR2: MNHEY and SVGAGI. Trimming removed 0 bases from V and 8 bases from J; junction bases left unmatched: 6. CDR3 loop: CASSYSRGGMDEQFF. The CDR3 DNA reads as TGTGCCAGCAGTTACTCTCGGGGGGGCATGGATGAGCAGTTCTTC.

The chain employs TRBV25-1 and TRBJ2-2; D unresolved. CDR1 is MGHDK, CDR2 SYGVNS, per germline. Trimming cost V 6 bases and J 1 base, with 12 bases left between them. The CDR3 covers 15 residues. The CDR3 is CASSSFQENTGELFF. The CDR3 DNA is TGTGCCAGCAGCTCTTTTCAGGAGAACACCGGGGAGCTGTTTTTT.

The sample holds one count of this clonotype. The gene calls are TRBV10-3 and TRBJ2-2, with D perhaps matching TRBD2 (6 bases). CDR1 is ENHRY, CDR2 SYGVKD, per germline. Trimming took off 8 bases at V and 1 base at J, with 11 bases between the two ends. The CDR3 extends over 14 amino acids. CDR3 sequence reads: CAISPGLNTGELFF. CDR3 bases: TGTGCCATCTCCCCGGGACTGAACACCGGGGAGCTGTTTTTT.

The chain is built from TRBV4-3 and TRBJ2-2; 11 bases align to TRBD2. V was clipped by 0 bases and J by 6 bases; unmatched bases: 12. This CDR3 is 19 amino acids long. In germline, CDR1 is LGHNA, CDR2 YSLEER. In DNA, the CDR3 is TGCGCCAGCAGCCAAGAAAGTCTAGCGGGAGGAATGGGGGCCGGGGAGCTGTTTTTT. Residues: CASSQESLAGGMGAGELFF.

The chain links TRBV10-3 to TRBJ2-1; 9 positions match TRBD1. This CDR3 contains 13 residues. Looked up from germline, CDR1 is ENHRY and CDR2 is SYGVKD. The V and J ends lost 6 bases and 9 bases, in that order; junction bases with no gene match: 6. The CDR3, as DNA: TGTGCCATCAGCACCGGGACAGGGCCTGAGCAGTTCTTC. Translation gives CAISTGTGPEQFF.

The chain links TRBV2 to TRBJ2-7; 11 bases match TRBD2. Looked up from germline, CDR1 is SNHLY and CDR2 is FYNNEI. The CDR3 has 15 residues. V lost 6 bases to trimming and J lost 6 bases; unmatched junction nucleotides: 10. The CDR3 region has the DNA TGTGCCAGCAGGAAAACTAGCGGGGGCCTCTCCGAGCAGTACTTC. It encodes CASRKTSGGLSEQYF. The full variable domain, completed using reference TRBV2 and TRBJ2-7, is EPEVTQTPSHQVTQMGQEVILRCVPISNHLYFYWYRQILGQKVEFLVSFYNNEISEKSEIFDDQFSVERPDGSNFTLKIRSTKLEDSAMYFCASRKTSGGLSEQYFGPGTRLTVT.

The rearrangement joins TRBV5-4 to TRBJ2-5; D uncertain. There are 13 residues in the CDR3. Trimming pared 1 base from V and 3 bases from J, leaving 7 bases between. Germline CDR1 SGHNT, CDR2 YYREEE (reference sequence). For the CDR3, the DNA is TGTGCCAGCAGCTTGTTCGTAGAAGAGACCCAGTACTTC. The encoded protein is CASSLFVEETQYF.

This chain links TRBV12-3 or TRBV12-4 with TRBJ2-7; 8 nucleotides align to TRBD1. The CDR3 is made up of 15 amino acids. Trimming removed 5 bases from V and 3 bases from J; junction bases left unmatched: 9. The CDR3 DNA follows: TGTGCCAGCAGTCCCGGACAGGGTGTGAGCTACGAGCAGTACTTC. Encoded protein: CASSPGQGVSYEQYF.

In this sample, this clonotype turned up once. The V and J genes are TRBV4-2 and TRBJ2-7; the match to TRBD2 covers 10 bases. The CDR3 runs to 17 residues. In germline, CDR1 is LGHNA, CDR2 YNFKEQ. Unmatched junction bases numbered 9, after V lost 0 bases and J lost 4 bases. The CDR3 loop is CASSQDQETSGLYEQYF. DNA of the CDR3: TGTGCCAGCAGCCAAGATCAGGAGACTAGCGGGTTGTACGAGCAGTACTTC.

This clonotype has just one count. V and J are TRBV20-1 and TRBJ2-2; D unclear. V lost 1 base, J lost 6 bases, and 6 bases lay in between. The CDR3 has 12 amino acids. The germline gives CDR1 DFQATT, CDR2 SNEGSKA (reference sequence). CDR3 sequence: CSARVLPGELFF. CDR3 bases: TGCAGTGCTAGAGTACTTCCCGGGGAGCTGTTTTTT.